A selection of T cell receptor beta chains follows, all from one sample in a study of T-cell memory formation after mild COVID-19. From the 5' RACE reads, TCRdb called clonotypes with MiXCR, one entry per CDR3 protein. The sample includes about 430,000 distinct CDR3 sequences, about a sixth of them seen just once. Sample: PBMCs or a T cell subset sorted from them (not recorded which). The source is a man younger than 35 who had mild COVID-19 (a few samples of this study predate the infection). Cell type and time point are not known. The CDR3 runs from the conserved cysteine through the conserved F or W. A D gene is named only where the DNA matches it firmly. Only some rows state a clone size, as once, few, many or a class for expanded clones.

clone_size	v_call	j_call	d_call	cdr3_aa	cdr3_nt
-	TRBV6-1	TRBJ2-2	TRBD2	CASSEAYGGTGELFF	TGTGCCAGCAGTGAAGCGTACGGGGGGACCGGGGAGCTGTTTTTT
-	TRBV7-2	TRBJ2-5	TRBD2	CASSTGLAGKETQYF	TGTGCCAGCAGCACCGGACTAGCGGGAAAAGAGACCCAGTACTTC
-	TRBV7-9	TRBJ1-4	TRBD1	CASSWSGGKLFF	TGTGCCAGCAGCTGGTCAGGGGGAAAACTGTTTTTT
-	TRBV2	TRBJ2-1	-	CASSLVGAMTYNEQFF	TGTGCCAGCAGTTTAGTCGGGGCGATGACCTACAATGAGCAGTTCTTC
many	TRBV19	TRBJ2-3	-	CAIATEDSTDTQYF	TGTGCCATTGCGACTGAGGATAGCACAGATACGCAGTATTTT
few	TRBV6-5	TRBJ1-2	-	CASSYSQAGFDSGYTF	TGTGCCAGCAGTTACAGTCAGGCGGGGTTTGATTCTGGCTACACCTTC
few	TRBV25-1	TRBJ1-2	-	CASSRAGLGYTF	TGTGCCAGCAGCAGGGCAGGGCTCGGCTACACCTTC
few	TRBV12-3/TRBV12-4	TRBJ1-1	-	CASSFWEGRTEAFF	TGTGCCAGCAGTTTCTGGGAGGGTCGAACTGAAGCTTTCTTT
-	TRBV24-1	TRBJ2-1	-	CATPVRNEQFF	TGTGCCACCCCCGTGCGCAATGAGCAGTTCTTC
-	TRBV28	TRBJ1-1	-	CASSFPRAGRHTEAFF	TGTGCCAGCAGCTTCCCACGTGCGGGGAGACACACTGAAGCTTTCTTT
-	TRBV7-9	TRBJ2-7	-	CASSYPRDAGGEQYF	TGTGCCAGCAGCTACCCACGGGACGCAGGCGGGGAGCAGTACTTC
-	TRBV7-8	TRBJ2-2	-	CASRRRTNTGELFF	TGTGCCAGCAGGCGTCGGACAAACACCGGGGAGCTGTTTTTT
-	TRBV6-1	TRBJ1-5	-	CASNPSFRSQPQHF	TGTGCCAGCAATCCCTCTTTCCGCAGTCAGCCCCAGCATTTT
few	TRBV18	TRBJ1-1	-	CASSPPAGFTEAFF	TGTGCCAGCTCACCACCGGCAGGGTTTACTGAAGCTTTCTTT
-	TRBV20-1	TRBJ2-5	-	CSARDRTPLGETQYF	TGCAGTGCTAGAGATCGGACGCCCTTGGGGGAGACCCAGTACTTC
-	TRBV27	TRBJ1-1	-	CASSLWSGTNTEAFF	TGTGCCAGCAGTTTATGGTCGGGAACGAACACTGAAGCTTTCTTT
few	TRBV7-6	TRBJ1-1	-	CASSSRYSSRVRTEAFF	TGTGCCAGCAGCTCGCGATACAGCTCCAGGGTACGCACTGAAGCTTTCTTT
few	TRBV12-5	TRBJ2-7	-	CASGLAGYEQYF	TGTGCTAGTGGTTTGGCAGGTTACGAGCAGTACTTC
-	TRBV28	TRBJ2-2	-	CASGFFLLGRTGELFF	TGTGCCAGCGGGTTTTTTCTTTTGGGGCGTACCGGGGAGCTGTTTTTT
-	TRBV6-2/TRBV6-3	TRBJ1-1	TRBD1	CASRGQGAGNTEAFF	TGTGCCAGCAGGGGACAGGGGGCGGGTAACACTGAAGCTTTCTTT
-	TRBV20-1	TRBJ2-1	-	CSARAPGLGVNEQFF	TGCAGTGCTAGAGCTCCGGGGCTTGGAGTGAATGAGCAGTTCTTC
-	TRBV6-5	TRBJ1-6	TRBD1	CASRSHPRGNSPLHF	TGTGCCAGCAGGTCCCACCCCAGGGGGAATTCACCCCTCCACTTT
many	TRBV6-4	TRBJ2-3	TRBD2	CASSDSSGGPDTQYF	TGTGCCAGCAGTGACTCTAGCGGGGGGCCAGATACGCAGTATTTT
once	TRBV5-1	TRBJ2-3	-	CASSPGERLTDTQYF	TGCGCCAGCAGCCCAGGGGAGCGGTTGACAGATACGCAGTATTTT
few	TRBV6-2/TRBV6-3	TRBJ1-1	-	CASSKIVQNTEAFF	TGTGCCAGCAGTAAAATTGTACAGAACACTGAAGCTTTCTTT
few	TRBV5-6	TRBJ2-1	-	CASSLPSLLGQFF	TGTGCCAGCAGCCTCCCTTCCCTGCTGGGGCAGTTCTTC
-	TRBV5-4	TRBJ1-4	-	CASSPVGGVGEKLFF	TGTGCCAGCAGCCCCGTGGGTGGGGTTGGCGAAAAACTGTTTTTT
few	TRBV7-2	TRBJ1-5	-	CASSPSGSGNQPQHF	TGTGCCAGCAGCCCCTCCGGGTCGGGGAATCAGCCCCAGCATTTT
-	TRBV29-1	TRBJ2-1	TRBD2	CSVRTSGAQEFF	TGCAGCGTTCGGACTAGCGGGGCCCAGGAGTTCTTC
few	TRBV12-3/TRBV12-4	TRBJ2-7	-	CASTPGHPGEQYF	TGTGCCAGCACCCCGGGACACCCTGGCGAGCAGTACTTC
few	TRBV20-1	TRBJ2-5	TRBD2	CSARGALAGGRQETQYF	TGCAGTGCTAGAGGTGCCCTAGCGGGGGGCCGCCAAGAGACCCAGTACTTC
-	TRBV7-8	TRBJ2-7	TRBD1	CASSLPGGSSYEQYF	TGTGCCAGCAGCCTACCAGGGGGAAGCTCCTACGAGCAGTACTTC
-	TRBV7-2	TRBJ2-1	-	CASSLDASFSYNEQFF	TGTGCCAGCAGCTTAGACGCCTCCTTCTCCTACAATGAGCAGTTCTTC
few	TRBV5-1	TRBJ1-4	TRBD1	CASSQGQGDEKLFF	TGCGCCAGCAGCCAGGGACAGGGAGATGAAAAACTGTTTTTT
many	TRBV12-3/TRBV12-4	TRBJ2-2	-	CASRRGGTGELFF	TGTGCCAGCAGACGGGGAGGCACCGGGGAGCTGTTTTTT
-	TRBV6-5	TRBJ2-6	-	CASSYSIPVGANVLTF	TGTGCCAGCAGTTACTCGATCCCCGTCGGGGCCAACGTCCTGACTTTC
few	TRBV6-2/TRBV6-3	TRBJ2-2	-	CASSYSRGNTGELFF	TGTGCCAGCAGTTACTCGCGCGGGAACACCGGGGAGCTGTTTTTT
many	TRBV3-1	TRBJ2-1	-	CASSLRRDEQFF	TGTGCCAGCAGCCTCAGACGGGATGAGCAGTTCTTC
few	TRBV5-1	TRBJ2-1	TRBD2	CASSLGLAGGPYNEQFF	TGCGCCAGCAGCTTAGGGCTAGCGGGGGGCCCCTACAATGAGCAGTTCTTC
few	TRBV20-1	TRBJ2-3	-	CSAPKGDTQYF	TGCAGTGCCCCGAAGGGAGATACGCAGTATTTT
few	TRBV23-1	TRBJ1-5	-	CASGCWKEGNQPQHF	TGCGCCAGCGGGTGCTGGAAGGAGGGCAATCAGCCCCAGCATTTT